This T cell receptor (beta chain) was identified during a study of T-cell reconstitution after alpha-beta-depleted transplantation in children. Overall study results and limits: A year post-transplant, T-cell counts and diversity derived mostly from newly produced T cells. Expanded clones from the graft, numbering several hundred, reportedly supplied alpha-beta T cells about two months after transplant.

This clonotype was recorded only once. As yet, its antigen is unknown. This CDR3 contains 12 residues. Trimming removed 5 bases at V and 4 bases at J, with 8 bases between. CDR1 MNHEY and CDR2 SVGEGT come from the germline V gene. It was with unique molecular identifiers that the TCRbeta library was prepared. TCRdb itself ran the PCR reads through MiXCR, one entry per CDR3 protein. The sample consists of about 980,000 distinct CDR3 sequences, roughly 29% of them appearing once. This rearrangement joins TRBV6-2 or TRBV6-3 to TRBJ1-2; D is ambiguous. The clonotype comes from a boy in the first two years of life who had a stem cell transplant for SCID, so the T cells may come from the graft donor. Sample: PBMCs, mostly from graft donor cells, taken 360 days after TCRalphabeta/CD19-depleted stem cell transplant. CDR3 bases: TGTGCCAGCAGTCAGGACCGCTATGGCTACACCTTC. It yields the protein CASSQDRYGYTF.